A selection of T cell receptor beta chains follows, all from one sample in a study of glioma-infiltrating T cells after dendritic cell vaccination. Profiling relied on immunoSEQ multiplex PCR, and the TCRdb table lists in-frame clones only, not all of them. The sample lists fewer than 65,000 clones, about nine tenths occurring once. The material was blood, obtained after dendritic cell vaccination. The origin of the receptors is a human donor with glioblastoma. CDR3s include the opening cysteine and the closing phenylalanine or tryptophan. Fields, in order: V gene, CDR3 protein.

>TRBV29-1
CSAGETGGRGYTF
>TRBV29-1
CSVEGWVQASDTQYF
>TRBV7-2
CASSLTTESSYEQYF
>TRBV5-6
CASSRRLAGGETQYF
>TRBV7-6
CASSFKAGGGGEQYF
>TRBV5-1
CASSQDRGNCNEQFF
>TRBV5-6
CASSLLGASGYIQYF
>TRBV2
CASSRTGGRTGELFF
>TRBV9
CASSVGGRNEKLFF
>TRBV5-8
CASNPGTGDGYTF
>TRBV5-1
CASSFERPTGELFF
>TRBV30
CAWSVQGRVNIQYF
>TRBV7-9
CASSLASGQAVF
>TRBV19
CASSPRDRGPHQYF
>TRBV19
CASSVQGWSNQPQHF
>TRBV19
CASTRDNYGYTF
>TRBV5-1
CASSLGLAGAGTQYF
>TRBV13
CASVSRGRDEQFF
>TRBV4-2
CASSQAAGVLNEQFF
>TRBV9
CASSVSAGFYNEQFF
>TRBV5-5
CASSTDSQNYGYTF
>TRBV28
CASSPPGHSYEQYF
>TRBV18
CASSRTGTGIAGGPNYEQYF
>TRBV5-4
CASSDPGQGAYEQYF
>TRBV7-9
CASSSRTGEQFF
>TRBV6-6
CASSYSMGASYGYTF
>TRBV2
CASTLLAGSSGANVLTF
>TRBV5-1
CASKGSEAFF
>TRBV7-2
CASSFTGTGGEAFF
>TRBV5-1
CASSSTTGGGTEAFF
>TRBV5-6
CASSLGSTDTQYF
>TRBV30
CAWKPWAPTLDKQETQYF
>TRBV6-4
CASSSGPNTEAFF
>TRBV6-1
CASSEGVARRTNEQFF
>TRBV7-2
CASSLELATYNEQFF
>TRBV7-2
CASSLASNGNEQFF
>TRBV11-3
CASSPRTSGAYNEQFF
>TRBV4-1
CASSQYRDRVSAGYTF
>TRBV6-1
CASSEAFPGLF
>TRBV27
CASSPRTSGGYEQFF
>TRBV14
CASSPGWEYIQYF